This record looks at one T cell receptor (beta chain) sequence and its context. What it binds is not known. An approximately 120-subject validation cohort, separate from the approximately 720-subject first cohort, supplied the donors. The data were produced by immunoSEQ multiplex PCR, yet TCRdb's version contains in-frame clones alone and is incomplete. The sample includes tens of thousands of clones, about 95% seen only once; the top ten take 0.69%. The data originate from a study of cytomegalovirus exposure and HLA in healthy donors. The wider study: A subsequent analysis stated that the roughly 130 validation repertoires were run on the same platform as the roughly 670 first-cohort repertoires.

Study findings and constraints: While the bulk of TCR sequences proved rare, some public TCRs turned up in many donors. A list of around 160 TCR beta chains associated with cytomegalovirus was given.

The ends were cut back, 5 bases at V and 1 base at J, with 14 bases in the middle. The CDR3 sequence is 15 residues long. Per the germline V gene, CDR1 is MNHEY and CDR2 is SMNVEV (reference sequence). The J gene is TRBJ2-5, the V gene TRBV27; D is undetermined. The sample consisted of PBMCs. The TCR was taken from a woman aged 18 to 35 in good health and CMV-seronegative. CDR3 DNA: TGTGCCAGCAGTCCCTCGGCGGAATTCCAAGAGACCCAGTACTTC. Its translation: CASSPSAEFQETQYF.